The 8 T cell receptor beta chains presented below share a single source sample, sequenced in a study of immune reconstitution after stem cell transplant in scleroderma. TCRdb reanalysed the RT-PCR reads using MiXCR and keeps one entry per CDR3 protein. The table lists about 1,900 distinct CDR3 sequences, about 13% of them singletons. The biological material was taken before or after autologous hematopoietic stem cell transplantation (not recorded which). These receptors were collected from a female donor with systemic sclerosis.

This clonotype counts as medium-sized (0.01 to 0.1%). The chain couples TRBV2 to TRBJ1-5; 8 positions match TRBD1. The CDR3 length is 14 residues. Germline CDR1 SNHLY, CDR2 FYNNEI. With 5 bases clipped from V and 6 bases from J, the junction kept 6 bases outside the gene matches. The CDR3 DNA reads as TGTGCCAGCAGTAGACAGGGGTCGGGTCAGCCCCAGCATTTT. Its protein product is CASSRQGSGQPQHF.

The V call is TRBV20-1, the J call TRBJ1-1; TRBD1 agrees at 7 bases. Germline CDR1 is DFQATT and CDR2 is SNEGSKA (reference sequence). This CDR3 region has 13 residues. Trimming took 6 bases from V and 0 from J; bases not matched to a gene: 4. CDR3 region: CSAPGQLNTEAFF. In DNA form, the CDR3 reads TGCAGTGCCCCGGGACAGTTGAACACTGAAGCTTTCTTT.

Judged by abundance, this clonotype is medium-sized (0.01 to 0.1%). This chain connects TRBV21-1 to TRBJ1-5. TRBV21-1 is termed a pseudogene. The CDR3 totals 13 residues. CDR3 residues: CASSQSSPWPQHF. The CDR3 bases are TGTGCCAGCAGCCAATCCTCACCTTGGCCCCAGCATTTT.

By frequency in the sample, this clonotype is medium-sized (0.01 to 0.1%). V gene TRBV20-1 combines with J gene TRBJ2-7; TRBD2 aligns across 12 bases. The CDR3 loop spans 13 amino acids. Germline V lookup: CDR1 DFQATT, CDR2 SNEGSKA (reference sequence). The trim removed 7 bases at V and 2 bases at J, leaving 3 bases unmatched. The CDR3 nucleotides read TGCAGTGTCCCTAGCGGGGGGGCCTACGAGCAGTACTTC. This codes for CSVPSGGAYEQYF.

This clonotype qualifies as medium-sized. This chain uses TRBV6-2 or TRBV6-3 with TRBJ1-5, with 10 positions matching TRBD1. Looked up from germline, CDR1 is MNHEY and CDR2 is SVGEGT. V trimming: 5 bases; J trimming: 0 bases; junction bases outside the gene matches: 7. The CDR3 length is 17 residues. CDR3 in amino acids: CASSRDRGLYSNQPQHF. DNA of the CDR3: TGTGCCAGCAGTCGGGACAGGGGCCTGTATAGCAATCAGCCCCAGCATTTT.

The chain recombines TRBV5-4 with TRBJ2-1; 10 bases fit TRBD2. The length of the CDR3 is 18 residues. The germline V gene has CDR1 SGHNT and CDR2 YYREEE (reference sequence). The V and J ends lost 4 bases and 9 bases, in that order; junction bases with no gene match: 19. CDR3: CASSPSPGFEREGTEQFF. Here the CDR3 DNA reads TGTGCCAGCAGCCCCTCCCCTGGGTTTGAGCGGGAGGGCACTGAGCAGTTCTTC.

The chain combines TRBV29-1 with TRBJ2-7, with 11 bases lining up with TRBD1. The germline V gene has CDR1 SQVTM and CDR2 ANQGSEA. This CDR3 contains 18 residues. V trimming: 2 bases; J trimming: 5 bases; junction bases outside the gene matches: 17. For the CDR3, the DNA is TGCAGCGTTGAACTCTTAATTACCCCGGGGACAGGGGGGGACGAGCAGTACTTC. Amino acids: CSVELLITPGTGGDEQYF.

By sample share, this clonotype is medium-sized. As DNA, the CDR3 is TGTGCCATCAGCGTTTTGCTAGCGGATACCGGGGAGCTGTTTTTT. This codes for CAISVLLADTGELFF. The rearrangement uses TRBV10-3 and TRBJ2-2, with 7 bases identical to TRBD2. Germline V gives CDR1 ENHRY, CDR2 SYGVKD. The length of the CDR3 is 15 residues. With 6 bases clipped from V and 5 bases from J, the junction kept 9 bases outside the gene matches.